The source of this T cell receptor beta chain is a study of blood T cell repertoires in COVID-19. With V trimmed by 3 bases and J by 6 bases, 10 bases remained unmatched. Germline lookup yields CDR1 ENHRY and CDR2 SYGVKD. The length of the CDR3 is 15 residues. There are a few counts of this clone. Per the authors' pipeline: Researchers report that nucleated cell counts were estimated from reference gene primer amplification. Produced via immunoSEQ multiplex PCR; TCRdb's table is partial and in-frame only. The DNA gave D and trimming, while V, J and clone size come from that table. The sample yields fewer than 50,000 clones, approximately 80% seen once.

The clonotype originates from a man aged 65 to 79 with acute or convalescent COVID-19. The V gene is TRBV10-3, the J gene TRBJ1-2; TRBD1 matches 7 bases. The sample taken for sequencing was peripheral blood. The DNA for the CDR3 is TGTGCCATCAGTGATGTGAACAGGGGTTTGGATGGCTACACCTTC. The encoded protein is CAISDVNRGLDGYTF.